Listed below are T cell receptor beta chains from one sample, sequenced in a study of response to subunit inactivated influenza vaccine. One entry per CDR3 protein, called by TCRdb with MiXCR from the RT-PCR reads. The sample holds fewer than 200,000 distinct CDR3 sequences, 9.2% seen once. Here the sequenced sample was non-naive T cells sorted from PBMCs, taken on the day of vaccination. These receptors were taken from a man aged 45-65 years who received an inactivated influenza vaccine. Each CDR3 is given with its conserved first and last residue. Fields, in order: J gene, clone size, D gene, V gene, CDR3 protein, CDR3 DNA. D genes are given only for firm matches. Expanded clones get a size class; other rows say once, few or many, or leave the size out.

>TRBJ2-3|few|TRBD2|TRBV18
CASSPGTSGLLMPSTDTQYF
TGTGCCAGCTCACCCGGGACTAGCGGATTACTAATGCCGAGCACAGATACGCAGTATTTT
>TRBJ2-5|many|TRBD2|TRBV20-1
CSAVVGWTSGRKRETQYF
TGCAGTGCTGTCGTGGGGTGGACTAGCGGGAGAAAGAGGGAGACCCAGTACTTC
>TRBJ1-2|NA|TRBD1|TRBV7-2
CASSQGTGVNYGYTF
TGTGCCAGCAGCCAAGGGACAGGGGTTAACTATGGCTACACCTTC
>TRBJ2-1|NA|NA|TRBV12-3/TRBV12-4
CASSGTDSYNEQFF
TGTGCCAGCAGCGGGACTGACTCCTACAATGAGCAGTTCTTC
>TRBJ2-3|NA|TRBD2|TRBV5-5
CASSLSASGYTDTQYF
TGTGCCAGCAGCTTGTCGGCTAGCGGATACACAGATACGCAGTATTTT
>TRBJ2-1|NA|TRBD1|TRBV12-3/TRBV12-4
CASSPTSGTGYNEQFF
TGTGCCAGCAGTCCGACCTCCGGGACAGGGTACAATGAGCAGTTCTTC
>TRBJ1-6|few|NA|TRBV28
CASSLMGNNSPLHF
TGTGCCAGCAGTTTAATGGGGAACAATTCACCCCTCCACTTT
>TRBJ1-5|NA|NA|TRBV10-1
CASSIGRGPYGPQSNQPQHF
TGCGCCAGCAGTATCGGCCGGGGACCCTATGGGCCCCAGTCCAATCAGCCCCAGCATTTT
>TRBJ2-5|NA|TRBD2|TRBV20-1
CSAPPGSSGRAQYF
TGCAGTGCTCCCCCTGGTTCTAGCGGCAGGGCCCAGTACTTC
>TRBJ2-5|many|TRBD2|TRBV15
CATSRKGPRLALTQETQYF
TGTGCCACCAGCAGAAAGGGGCCCAGACTAGCGCTAACCCAAGAGACCCAGTACTTC
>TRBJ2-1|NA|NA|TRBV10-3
CASGGGAVLNEQFF
TGTGCCAGTGGTGGGGGGGCCGTATTAAATGAGCAGTTCTTC
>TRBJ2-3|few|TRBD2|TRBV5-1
CASSLVSGGPSTDTQYF
TGCGCCAGCAGCTTGGTTAGCGGGGGACCTAGCACAGATACGCAGTATTTT
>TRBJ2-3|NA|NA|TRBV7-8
CASSLKRLLASSTDTQYF
TGTGCCAGCAGCTTGAAGAGACTTCTCGCTTCTAGCACAGATACGCAGTATTTT
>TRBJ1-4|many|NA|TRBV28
CASRPTSTNEKLFF
TGTGCCAGCCGCCCGACATCAACTAATGAAAAACTGTTTTTT
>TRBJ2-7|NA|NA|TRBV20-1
CSAPRQPLAYEQYF
TGCAGTGCTCCAAGACAGCCCTTAGCCTACGAGCAGTACTTC
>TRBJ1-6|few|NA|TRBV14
CASSQGPLGVRNSPLHF
TGTGCCAGCAGCCAAGGCCCGCTTGGGGTCCGTAATTCACCCCTCCACTTT
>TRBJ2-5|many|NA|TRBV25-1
CASGEPGRETQYF
TGTGCCAGCGGGGAGCCTGGGAGGGAGACCCAGTACTTC
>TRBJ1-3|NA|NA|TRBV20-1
CSALGPNSGNTIYF
TGCAGTGCCCTCGGACCGAACTCTGGAAACACCATATATTTT
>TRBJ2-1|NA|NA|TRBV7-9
CASKFWGHNEQFF
TGTGCCAGCAAGTTCTGGGGCCACAATGAGCAGTTCTTC
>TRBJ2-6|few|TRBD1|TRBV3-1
CASSQRRTGPTGANVLTF
TGTGCCAGCAGCCAACGCAGGACAGGTCCCACTGGGGCCAACGTCCTGACTTTC
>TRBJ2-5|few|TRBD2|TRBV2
CASKLARNQETQYF
TGTGCCAGCAAACTAGCGAGGAACCAAGAGACCCAGTACTTC
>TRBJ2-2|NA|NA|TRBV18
CASSPRTTGELFF
TGTGCCAGCTCACCACGCACCACCGGGGAGCTGTTTTTT
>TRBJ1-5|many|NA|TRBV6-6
CASSQNSNQPQHF
TGTGCCAGCAGCCAAAATAGCAATCAGCCCCAGCATTTT